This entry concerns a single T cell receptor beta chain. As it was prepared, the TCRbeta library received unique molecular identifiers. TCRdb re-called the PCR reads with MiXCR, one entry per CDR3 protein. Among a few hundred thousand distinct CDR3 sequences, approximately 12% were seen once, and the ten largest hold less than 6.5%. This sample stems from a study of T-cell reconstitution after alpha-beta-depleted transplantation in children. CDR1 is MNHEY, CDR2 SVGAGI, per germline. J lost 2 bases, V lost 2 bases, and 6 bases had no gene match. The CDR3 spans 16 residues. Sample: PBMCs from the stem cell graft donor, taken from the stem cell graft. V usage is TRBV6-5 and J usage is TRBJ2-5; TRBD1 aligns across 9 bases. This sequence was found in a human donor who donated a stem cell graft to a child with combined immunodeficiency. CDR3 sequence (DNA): TGTGCCAGCAGTTACCGGGTGGGACAGGGTCAAGAGACCCAGTACTTC. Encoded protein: CASSYRVGQGQETQYF.